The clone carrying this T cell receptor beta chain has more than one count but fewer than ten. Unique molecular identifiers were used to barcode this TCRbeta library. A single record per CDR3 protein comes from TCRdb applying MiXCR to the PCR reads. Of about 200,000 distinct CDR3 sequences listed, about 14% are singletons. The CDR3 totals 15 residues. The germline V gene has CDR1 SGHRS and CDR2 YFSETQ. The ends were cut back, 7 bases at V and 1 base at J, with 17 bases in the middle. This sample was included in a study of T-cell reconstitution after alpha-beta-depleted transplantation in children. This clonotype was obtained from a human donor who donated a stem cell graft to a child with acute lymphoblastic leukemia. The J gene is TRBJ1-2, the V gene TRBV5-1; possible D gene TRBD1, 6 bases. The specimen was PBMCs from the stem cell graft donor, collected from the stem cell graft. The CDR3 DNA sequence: TGCGCCAGCTTTGGGGGCAGCTACTATAACTATGGCTACACCTTC. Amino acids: CASFGGSYYNYGYTF. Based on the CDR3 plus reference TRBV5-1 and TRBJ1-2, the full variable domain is KAGVTQTPRYLIKTRGQQVTLSCSPISGHRSVSWYQQTPGQGLQFLFEYFSETQRNKGNFPGRFSGRQFSNSRSEMNVSTLELGDSALYLCASFGGSYYNYGYTFGSGTRLTVV.